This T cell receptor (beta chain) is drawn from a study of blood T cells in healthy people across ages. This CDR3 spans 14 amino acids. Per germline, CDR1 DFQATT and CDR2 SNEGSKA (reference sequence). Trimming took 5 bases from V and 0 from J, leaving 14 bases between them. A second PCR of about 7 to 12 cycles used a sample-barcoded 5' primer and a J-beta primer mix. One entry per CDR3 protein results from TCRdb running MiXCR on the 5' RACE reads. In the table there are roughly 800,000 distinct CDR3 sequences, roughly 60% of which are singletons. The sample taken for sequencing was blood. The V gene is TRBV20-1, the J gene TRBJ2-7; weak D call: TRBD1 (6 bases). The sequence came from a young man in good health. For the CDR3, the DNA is TGCAGTGCTGGACAGCCCCGGAGCTCCTACGAGCAGTACTTC. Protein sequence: CSAGQPRSSYEQYF.